The entry below describes one TCR beta chain. Its cognate antigen is unknown. The sample comes from a study of shared clonotypes between healthy human individuals. Whole-study findings and limits: Compared with memory subsets, naive subsets generally had larger estimated richness.

At the deep level, the assay was run. Only in-frame clones appear in the TCRdb table, and some are missing; sequencing was by immunoSEQ multiplex PCR. The sample has about 680,000 clones, about 91% seen once. CDR1 is MGHRA, CDR2 YSYEKL, per germline. V was trimmed by 0 bases and J by 3 bases, leaving 15 bases between them. The CDR3 sequence is 16 residues long. CD45RO-negative, CCR7-positively selected cells formed the naive CD8 fraction, excluding terminally differentiated effector memory CD45RA+ cells. Sequenced sample: naive CD8+ T cells sorted from blood. This chain links TRBV4-1 with TRBJ2-7; D unresolved. This sequence was found in a young man in good health. CDR3 nucleotides: TGCGCCAGCAGCCAAGAGAAATTGGGTAGTAACTACGAGCAGTACTTC. Its protein product is CASSQEKLGSNYEQYF.